Described below is a single T cell receptor beta chain sequence and its context. The antigen remains undetermined. Looked up from germline, CDR1 is LGHDT and CDR2 is YNNKEL (reference sequence). V shed 3 bases and J shed 7 bases, with 18 bases lying between them. The CDR3 runs 15 residues. The source of the sample is a study of T cell responses to AZD1222 COVID-19 vaccine. Study background: The analysis combined second doses at about 4 or about 12 weeks.

Overall study findings and caveats: It should be noted that donors were predominantly white British and more often female, and clonal diversity was possibly underestimated. Across spike, vaccine-associated CD4 TCRs were found, dominant at 160-218 and 743-854.

Data came from immunoSEQ multiplex PCR; TCRdb stores just in-frame clones and leaves some out. The data contain over 85,000 clones, just under 95% of them singletons. The rearrangement links TRBV3-1 (or the pseudogene TRBV3-2) to TRBJ1-2; D gene ambiguous. The TCR originated in an adult in good health. This specimen was peripheral blood, taken on day 0 of AZD1222 vaccination. The CDR3 DNA reads as TGTGCCAGCAGCCACCTGGGAGGGAATGAATTTGGCTACACCTTC. Translation: CASSHLGGNEFGYTF.